The clone carrying this TCR beta chain was counted between two and nine times. This sample was taken from a study of identical twins. Using its own MiXCR run on the 5' RACE reads, TCRdb lists one record per CDR3 protein. The sample lists 500,000 to 550,000 distinct CDR3 sequences; less than 25% were seen once. The CDR3 has 16 residues. The junction had 6 bases not matched to a gene; V was cut back by 3 bases and J by 2 bases. CDR1 MGHRA and CDR2 YSYEKL come from the germline V gene. The data were also submitted as part of a second study, on T cells expressing NK-cell markers.

V gene TRBV4-1 combines with J gene TRBJ2-3; 9 bases match TRBD2. The clonotype was recovered from a young woman in good health. The sample comprised CD4+ T cells sorted from blood. The CDR3 reads CASSHVLAGYTDTQYF. The CDR3 DNA sequence: TGCGCCAGCAGCCACGTCCTAGCGGGGTACACAGATACGCAGTATTTT.